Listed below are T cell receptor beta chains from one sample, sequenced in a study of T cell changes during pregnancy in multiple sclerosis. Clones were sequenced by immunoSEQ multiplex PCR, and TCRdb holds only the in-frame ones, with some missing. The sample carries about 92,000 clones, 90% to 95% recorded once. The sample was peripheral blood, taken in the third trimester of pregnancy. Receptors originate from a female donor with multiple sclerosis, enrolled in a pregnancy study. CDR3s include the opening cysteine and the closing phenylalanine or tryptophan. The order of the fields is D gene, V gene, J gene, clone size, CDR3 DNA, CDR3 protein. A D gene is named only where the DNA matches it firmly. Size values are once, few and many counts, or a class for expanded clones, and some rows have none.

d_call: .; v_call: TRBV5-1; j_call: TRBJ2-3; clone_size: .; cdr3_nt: TGCGCCAGCAGCCAGGTAGCCGGGAGATATAGCACAGATACGCAGTATTTT; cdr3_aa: CASSQVAGRYSTDTQYF
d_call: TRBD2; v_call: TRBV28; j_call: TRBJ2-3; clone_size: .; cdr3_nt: TGTGCCAGCAACGAAGCGGGAGCAACAGATACGCAGTATTTT; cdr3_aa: CASNEAGATDTQYF
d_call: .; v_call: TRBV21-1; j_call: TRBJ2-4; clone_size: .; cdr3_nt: TGTGCCAGCAGAAGGAAGTTGCTACAGCAAAGAAAAAACATTCAGTACTTC; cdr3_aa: CASRRKLLQQRKNIQYF
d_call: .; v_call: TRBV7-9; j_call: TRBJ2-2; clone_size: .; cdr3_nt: TGTGCCAGCAGCCATACAGGGCCCGGGGAGCTGTTTTTT; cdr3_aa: CASSHTGPGELFF
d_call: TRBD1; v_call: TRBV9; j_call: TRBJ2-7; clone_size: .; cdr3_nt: TGTGCCAGCAGCGTCCGGGACAGGGCGGAGGAGCAGTACTTC; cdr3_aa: CASSVRDRAEEQYF
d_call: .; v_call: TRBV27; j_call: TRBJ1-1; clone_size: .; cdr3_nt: TGTGCCAGCAGTTTATCTGCGGCCCGAGAAGCTTTCTTT; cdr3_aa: CASSLSAAREAFF
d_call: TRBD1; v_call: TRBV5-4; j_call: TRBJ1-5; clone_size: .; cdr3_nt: TGTGCCAGCAGCTTCGACAGGGATCAGCCCCAGCATTTT; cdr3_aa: CASSFDRDQPQHF
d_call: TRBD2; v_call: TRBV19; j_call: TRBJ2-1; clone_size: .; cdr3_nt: TGTGCCAGTAGTCCACACGGGACTAGCGGGAGTAATGAGCAGTTCTTC; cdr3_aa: CASSPHGTSGSNEQFF
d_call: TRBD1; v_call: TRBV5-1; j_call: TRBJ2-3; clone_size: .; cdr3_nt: TGCGCCAGCAGCCCATGGACAGGTGACGCAGATACGCAGTATTTT; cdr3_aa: CASSPWTGDADTQYF
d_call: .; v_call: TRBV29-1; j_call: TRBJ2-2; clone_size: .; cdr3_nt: TGCAGCGTTGGACACGCGAACACCGGGGAGCTGTTTTTT; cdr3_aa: CSVGHANTGELFF
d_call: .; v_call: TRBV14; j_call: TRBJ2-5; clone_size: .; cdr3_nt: TGTGCCAGCAGCCAAAAGCAGGGAGGAGGAGAGACCCAGTACTTC; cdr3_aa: CASSQKQGGGETQYF
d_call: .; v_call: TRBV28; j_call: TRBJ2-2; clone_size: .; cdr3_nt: TGTGCCAGCAGTTCAGGTTGGGTGAACACCGGGGAGCTGTTTTTT; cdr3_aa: CASSSGWVNTGELFF
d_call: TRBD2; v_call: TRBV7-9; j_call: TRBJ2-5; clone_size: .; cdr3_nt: TGTGCCAGCAGGCCCCGGAGGGTAGCGGGATGGGAAGAGACCCAGTACTTC; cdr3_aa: CASRPRRVAGWEETQYF
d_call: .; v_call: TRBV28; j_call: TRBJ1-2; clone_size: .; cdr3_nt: TGTGCCAGCAGCCTAGGGGCCCCCTATGGCTACACCTTC; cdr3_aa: CASSLGAPYGYTF
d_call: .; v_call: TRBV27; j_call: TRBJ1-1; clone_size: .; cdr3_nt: TGTGCCAGCAGTCTCCCAGGGAACACTGAAGCTTTCTTT; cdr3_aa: CASSLPGNTEAFF
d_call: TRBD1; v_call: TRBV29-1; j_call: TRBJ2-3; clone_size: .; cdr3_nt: TGCAGCGTTGCCCGACAGGGTTCCAGCACAGATACGCAGTATTTT; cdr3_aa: CSVARQGSSTDTQYF
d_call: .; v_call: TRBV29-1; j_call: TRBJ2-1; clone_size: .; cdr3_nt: TGCAGCGTCGTGCCGAGACTACCGACTAGTACGGGGAATGAGCAGTTCTTC; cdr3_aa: CSVVPRLPTSTGNEQFF
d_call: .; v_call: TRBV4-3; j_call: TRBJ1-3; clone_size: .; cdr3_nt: TGCGCCAGCAGCCAAGGGGGGGACTCTGGAAACACCATATATTTT; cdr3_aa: CASSQGGDSGNTIYF
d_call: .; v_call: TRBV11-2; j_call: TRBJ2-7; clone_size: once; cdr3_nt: TGTGCCAGCAGCTGGACAGATTCCTACGAGCAGTACTTC; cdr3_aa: CASSWTDSYEQYF
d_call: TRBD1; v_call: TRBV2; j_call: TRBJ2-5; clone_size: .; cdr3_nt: TGTGCCAGCAGTGACGGGGGACAGGGGAGCTACCAAGAGACCCAGTACTTC; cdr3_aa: CASSDGGQGSYQETQYF
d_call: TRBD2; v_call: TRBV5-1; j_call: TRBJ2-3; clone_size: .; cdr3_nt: TGCGCCAGCAGCACCTGGACTAGCAGCACAGATACGCAGTATTTT; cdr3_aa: CASSTWTSSTDTQYF
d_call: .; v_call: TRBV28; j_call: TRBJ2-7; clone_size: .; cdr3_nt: TGTGCCAGCAGTTTCTTCGGGGGAGTTGGTTCCTACGAGCAGTACTTC; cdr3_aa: CASSFFGGVGSYEQYF
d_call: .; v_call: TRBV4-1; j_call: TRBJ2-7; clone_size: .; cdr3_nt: TGCGCCAGGCTAAGGCAGGGACTCGGGTACTGCGAGCAGTACTTC; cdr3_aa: CARLRQGLGYCEQYF
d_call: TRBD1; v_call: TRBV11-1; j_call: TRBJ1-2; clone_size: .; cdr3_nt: TGTGCCAGCAGACGAACAGGGGAGAACTATGGCTACACCTTC; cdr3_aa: CASRRTGENYGYTF
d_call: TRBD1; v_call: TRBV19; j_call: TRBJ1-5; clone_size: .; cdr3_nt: TGTGCCAGTAGTTCCCCCCCCGACAGGGGAACATATAGCAATCAGCCCCAGCATTTT; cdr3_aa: CASSSPPDRGTYSNQPQHF
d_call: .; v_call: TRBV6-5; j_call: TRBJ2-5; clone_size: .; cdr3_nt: TGTGCCAGCAGTTACAGGGGCGGCTCCCTCGAGACCCAGTACTTC; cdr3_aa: CASSYRGGSLETQYF
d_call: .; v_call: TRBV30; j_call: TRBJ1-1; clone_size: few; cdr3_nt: TGTGCCTGGGTCCCCCCGGGGAACACTGAAGCTTTCTTT; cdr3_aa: CAWVPPGNTEAFF
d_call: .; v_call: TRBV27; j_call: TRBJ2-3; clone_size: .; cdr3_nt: TGTGCCAGCCCTATCTTGGACTATTTCACAGATACGCAGTATTTT; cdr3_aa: CASPILDYFTDTQYF
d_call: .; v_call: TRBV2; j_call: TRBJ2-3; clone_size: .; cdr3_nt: TGTGCCAGCAGTACCGGGACTGCTAGCACAGATACGCAGTATTTT; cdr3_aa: CASSTGTASTDTQYF
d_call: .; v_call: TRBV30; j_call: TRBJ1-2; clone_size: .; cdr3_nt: TGTGCCTGGAGTAGTTGGGGCAAGGATGGCTACACCTTC; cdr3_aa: CAWSSWGKDGYTF
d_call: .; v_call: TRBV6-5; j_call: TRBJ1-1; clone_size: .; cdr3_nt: TGTGCCAGCAGTCTTTCTTGGGGAGGAAGCACTGAAGCTTTCTTT; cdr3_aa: CASSLSWGGSTEAFF
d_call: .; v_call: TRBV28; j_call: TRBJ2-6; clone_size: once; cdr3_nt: TGTGCCAGCATGTCTGGGAGCTCTGGGGCCAACGTCCTGACTTTC; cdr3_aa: CASMSGSSGANVLTF
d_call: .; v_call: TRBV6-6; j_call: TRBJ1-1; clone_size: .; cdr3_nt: TGTGCCAGCGAAAGGGGGGGGGCTTTCTTT; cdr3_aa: CASERGGAFF
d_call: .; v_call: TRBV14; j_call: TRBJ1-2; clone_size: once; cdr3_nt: TGTGCCAGCAGCCAAGAAGACAGTCTATGGGGCTACACCTTC; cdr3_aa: CASSQEDSLWGYTF
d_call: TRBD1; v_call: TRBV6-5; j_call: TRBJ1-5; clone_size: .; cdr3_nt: TGTGCCAGCAGTTACTCGACAGGGGGGAATCAGCCCCAGCATTTT; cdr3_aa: CASSYSTGGNQPQHF
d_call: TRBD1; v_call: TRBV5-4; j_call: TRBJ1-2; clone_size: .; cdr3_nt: TGTGCCAGCAGCACCCGGGACAGGGGTTTCCCTAACTATGGCTACACCTTC; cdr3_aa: CASSTRDRGFPNYGYTF
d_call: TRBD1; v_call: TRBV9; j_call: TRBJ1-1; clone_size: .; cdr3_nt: TGTGCCAGCAGCGAAGACAGGGTTGGGAGGACTGAAGCTTTCTTT; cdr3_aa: CASSEDRVGRTEAFF
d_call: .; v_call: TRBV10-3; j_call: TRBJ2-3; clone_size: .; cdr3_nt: TGTGCCATCAGTGAGAATCGGGATACGCAGTATTTT; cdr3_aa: CAISENRDTQYF